Listed here is a single T cell receptor beta chain. The CDR3 loop spans 15 amino acids. V lost 4 bases and J lost 5; bases outside the gene matches: 9. Germline CDR1 is MGHRA and CDR2 is YSYEKL. This entry is derived from a study of blood T cell repertoires in COVID-19. TCRdb's copy holds only in-frame clones and misses some; the assay was immunoSEQ multiplex PCR. The data hold tens of thousands of clones, with more than 75% observed a single time. Sample: peripheral blood. The rearrangement joins TRBV4-1 to TRBJ2-5, with 8 bases that match TRBD2. The sequence derives from a woman aged 55-69 years with acute or convalescent COVID-19. CDR3 in amino acids: CASSRELASGETQYF. CDR3 DNA: TGCGCCAGCAGCCGAGAACTGGCTAGCGGGGAGACCCAGTACTTC.